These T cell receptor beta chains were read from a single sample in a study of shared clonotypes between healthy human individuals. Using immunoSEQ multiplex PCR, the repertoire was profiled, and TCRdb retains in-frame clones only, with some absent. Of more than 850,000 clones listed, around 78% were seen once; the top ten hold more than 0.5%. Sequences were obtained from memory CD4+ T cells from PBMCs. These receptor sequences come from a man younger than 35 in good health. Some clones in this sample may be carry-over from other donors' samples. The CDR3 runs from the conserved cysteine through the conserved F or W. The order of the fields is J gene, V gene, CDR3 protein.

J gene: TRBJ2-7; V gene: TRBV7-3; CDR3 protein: CASSLRGEKAYEQYF
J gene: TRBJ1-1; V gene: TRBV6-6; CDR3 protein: CASGRQVGNTEAFF
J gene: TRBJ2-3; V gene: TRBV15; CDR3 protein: CATRGAGVTDTQYF
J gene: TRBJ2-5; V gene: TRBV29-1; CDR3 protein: CSVPAGDYQETQYF
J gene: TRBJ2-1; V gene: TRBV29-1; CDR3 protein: CSGTGTPAGNEQFF
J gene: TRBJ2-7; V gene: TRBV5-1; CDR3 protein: CASSFLRTGTYEQYF
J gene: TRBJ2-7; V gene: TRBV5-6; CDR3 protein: CASSRDRGIREQYF
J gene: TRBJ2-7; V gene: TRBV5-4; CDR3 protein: CASSRGGSYEQYF
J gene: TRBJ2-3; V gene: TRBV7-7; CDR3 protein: CASSVGRGGDTQYF
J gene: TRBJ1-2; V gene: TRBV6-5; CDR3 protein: CASTKPGSNYGYTF
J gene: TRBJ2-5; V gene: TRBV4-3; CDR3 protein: CASSQDRPGGTYRETQYF